This entry concerns a single T cell receptor (beta chain). The antigen is undetermined. Selected positively for CCR7 and CD45RO-negative, naive CD8 cells excluded terminally differentiated effector memory CD45RA+ cells. Within Nashville, Tennessee resided all donors, each a Caucasian adult. The protocol was immunoSEQ multiplex PCR, while the TCRdb copy is restricted to in-frame clones and leaves out a portion. In the table there are approximately 650,000 clones, around 95% of which are singletons. The entry originates in a study of shared clonotypes between healthy human individuals. V gave up 5 bases and J gave up 4 bases, with 11 bases separating them. The CDR3 runs 13 residues. Germline V gene lookup returns CDR1 MNHEY and CDR2 SMNVEV (reference sequence). Study-level points and caveats: Collection of samples was limited to blood; tissue repertoires likely differ.

The V call is TRBV27, the J call TRBJ1-1, with D perhaps TRBD1 (5 bases). The sample comprised naive CD8+ T cells sorted from blood. The TCR was taken from a woman in her twenties or thirties in good health. The CDR3 bases are TGTGCCAGCAGTCCTCCGGGACTCACTGAAGCTTTCTTT. The encoded protein is CASSPPGLTEAFF.